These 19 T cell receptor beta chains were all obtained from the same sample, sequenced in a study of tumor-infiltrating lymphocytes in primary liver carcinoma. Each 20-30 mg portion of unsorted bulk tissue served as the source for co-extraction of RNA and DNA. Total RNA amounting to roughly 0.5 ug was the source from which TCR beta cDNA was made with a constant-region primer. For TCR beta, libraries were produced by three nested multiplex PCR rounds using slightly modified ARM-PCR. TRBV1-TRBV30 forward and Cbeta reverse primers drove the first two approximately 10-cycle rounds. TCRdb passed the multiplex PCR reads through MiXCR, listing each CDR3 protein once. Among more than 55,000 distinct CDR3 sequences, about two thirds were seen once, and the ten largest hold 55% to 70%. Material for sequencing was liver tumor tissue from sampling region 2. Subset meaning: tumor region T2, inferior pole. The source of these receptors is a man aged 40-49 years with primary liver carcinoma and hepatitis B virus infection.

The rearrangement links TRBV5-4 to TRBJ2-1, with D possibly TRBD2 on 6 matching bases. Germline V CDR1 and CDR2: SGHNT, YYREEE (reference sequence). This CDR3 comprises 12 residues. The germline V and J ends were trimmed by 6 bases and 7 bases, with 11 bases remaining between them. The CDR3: CASIPRGNEQFF. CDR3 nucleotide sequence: TGTGCCAGCATCCCTCGGGGGAATGAGCAGTTCTTC. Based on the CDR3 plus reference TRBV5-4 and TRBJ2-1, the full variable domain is ETGVTQSPTHLIKTRGQQVTLRCSSQSGHNTVSWYQQALGQGPQFIFQYYREEENGRGNFPPRFSGLQFPNYSSELNVNALELDDSALYLCASIPRGNEQFFGPGTRLTVL.

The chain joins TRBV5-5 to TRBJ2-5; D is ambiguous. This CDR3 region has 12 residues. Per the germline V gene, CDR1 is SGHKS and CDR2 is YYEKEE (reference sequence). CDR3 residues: CVSSLSVETQYF. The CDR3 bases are TGTGTCAGTAGCTTGAGTGTGGAGACCCAGTACTTC.

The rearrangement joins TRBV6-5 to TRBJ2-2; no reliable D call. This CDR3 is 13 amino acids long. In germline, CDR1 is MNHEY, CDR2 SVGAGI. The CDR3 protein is CVNSYSSIGELFF. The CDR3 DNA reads TGTGTCAACAGTTACTCGTCGATCGGGGAGCTGTTTTTT.

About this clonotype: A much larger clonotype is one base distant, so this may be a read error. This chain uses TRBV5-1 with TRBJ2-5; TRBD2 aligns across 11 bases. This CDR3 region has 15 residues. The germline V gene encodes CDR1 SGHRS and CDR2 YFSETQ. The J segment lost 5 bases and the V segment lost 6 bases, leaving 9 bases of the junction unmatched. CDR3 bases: TGCGCCAGCAACTTAGCGGGAGGGCGAGGGGAGACCCAGTACTTC. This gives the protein CASNLAGGRGETQYF.

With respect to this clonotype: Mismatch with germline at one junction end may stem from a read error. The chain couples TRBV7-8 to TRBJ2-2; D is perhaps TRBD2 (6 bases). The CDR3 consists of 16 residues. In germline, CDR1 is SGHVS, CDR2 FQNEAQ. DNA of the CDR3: TGTGCCAGCAGCTTAGGAGTATCGGGAGTTTCCGGGGACCTGTTTTTT. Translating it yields CASSLGVSGVSGDLFF.

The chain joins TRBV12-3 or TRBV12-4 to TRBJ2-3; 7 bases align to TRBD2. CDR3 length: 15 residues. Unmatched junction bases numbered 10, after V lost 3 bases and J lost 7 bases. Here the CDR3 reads CASSFTSALQNTQYF. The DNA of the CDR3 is TGTGCCAGCAGTTTTACTAGCGCACTGCAAAATACGCAGTATTTT.

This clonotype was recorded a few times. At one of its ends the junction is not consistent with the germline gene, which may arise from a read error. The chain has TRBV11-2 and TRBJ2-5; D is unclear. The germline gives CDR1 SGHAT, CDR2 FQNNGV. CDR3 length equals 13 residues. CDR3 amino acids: CASSLVMEETQYF. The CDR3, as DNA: TGTGCCAGCAGCTTAGTTATGGAAGAGACGCAGTATTTC.

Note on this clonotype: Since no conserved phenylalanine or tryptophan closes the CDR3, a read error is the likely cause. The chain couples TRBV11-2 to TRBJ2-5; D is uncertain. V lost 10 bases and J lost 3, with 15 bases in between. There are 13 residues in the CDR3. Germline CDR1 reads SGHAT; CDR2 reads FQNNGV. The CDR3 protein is CANNLVLEETQYI. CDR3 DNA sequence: TGTGCCAACAACTTAGTTCTGGAAGAGACCCAGTACATC.

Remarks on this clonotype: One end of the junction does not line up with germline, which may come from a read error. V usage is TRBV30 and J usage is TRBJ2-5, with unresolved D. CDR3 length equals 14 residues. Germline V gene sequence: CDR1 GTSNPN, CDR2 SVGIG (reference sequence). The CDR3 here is CACLERDSQGTQYF. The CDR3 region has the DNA TGCGCCTGCTTAGAGCGCGATTCTCAAGGGACCCAGTACTTC.

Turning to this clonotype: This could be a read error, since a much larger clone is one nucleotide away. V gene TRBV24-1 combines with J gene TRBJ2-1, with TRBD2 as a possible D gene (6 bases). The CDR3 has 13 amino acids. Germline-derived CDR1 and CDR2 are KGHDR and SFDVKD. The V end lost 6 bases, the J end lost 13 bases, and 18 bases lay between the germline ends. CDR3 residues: CATSTNLAGLQFF. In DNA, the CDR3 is TGTGCCACCAGTACCAATCTCGCGGGGCTACAGTTCTTC.

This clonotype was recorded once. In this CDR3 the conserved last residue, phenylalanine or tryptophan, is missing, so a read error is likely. DNA for the CDR3: TGCGCCATCAGTGAGTCTCCAGGGATGAACACTGAAGCTTTCCTT. Protein: CAISESPGMNTEAFL. The chain employs TRBV10-3 and TRBJ1-1, with TRBD1 as a possible D gene (5 bases). The CDR3 loop spans 15 amino acids. The germline V gene encodes CDR1 ENHRY and CDR2 SYGVKD.

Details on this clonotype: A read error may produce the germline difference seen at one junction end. The CDR3 reads CASSLLSGQGTLPFHF. CDR3 in DNA: TGTGCCAGCAGCTTATTGTCGGGACAAGGGACTTTACCCTTCCACTTT. This sequence joins TRBV11-2 and TRBJ1-6; tentative D call: TRBD1 (6 bases). This CDR3 region has 16 residues. In germline, CDR1 is SGHAT, CDR2 FQNNGV.

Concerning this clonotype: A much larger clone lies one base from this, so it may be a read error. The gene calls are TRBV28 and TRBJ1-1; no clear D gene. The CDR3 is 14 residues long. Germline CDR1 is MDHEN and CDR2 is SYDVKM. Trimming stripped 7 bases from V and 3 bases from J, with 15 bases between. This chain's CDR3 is CASNLEILDTEAFF. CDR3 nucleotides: TGTGCCAGCAACCTAGAGATCCTGGACACTGAAGCTTTCTTT.

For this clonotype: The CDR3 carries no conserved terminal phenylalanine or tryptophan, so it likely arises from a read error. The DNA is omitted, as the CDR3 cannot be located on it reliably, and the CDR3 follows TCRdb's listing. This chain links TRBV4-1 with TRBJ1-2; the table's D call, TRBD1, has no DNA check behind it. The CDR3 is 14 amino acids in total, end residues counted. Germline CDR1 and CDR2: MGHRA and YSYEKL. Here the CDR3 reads CAGSQGDRNYGNTL.

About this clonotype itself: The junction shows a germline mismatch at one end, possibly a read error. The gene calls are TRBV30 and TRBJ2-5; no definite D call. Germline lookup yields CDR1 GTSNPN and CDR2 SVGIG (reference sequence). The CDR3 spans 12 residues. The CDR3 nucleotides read TGTGGCTGGAGTGAGAGCCTAGAGACCCATTACTTC. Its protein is CGWSESLETHYF.

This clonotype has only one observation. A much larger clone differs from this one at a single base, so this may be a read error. The DNA of the CDR3 is TGTGCCATCAGTGAAGGGGCCGGCGGGGGTAACGTGTACGAGCAGTACTTC. This sequence encodes CAISEGAGGGNVYEQYF. The rearrangement uses TRBV6-1 and TRBJ2-7; 7 bases line up with TRBD2. The CDR3 runs to 17 residues. CDR1 MNHNS and CDR2 SASEGT come from the germline V gene.

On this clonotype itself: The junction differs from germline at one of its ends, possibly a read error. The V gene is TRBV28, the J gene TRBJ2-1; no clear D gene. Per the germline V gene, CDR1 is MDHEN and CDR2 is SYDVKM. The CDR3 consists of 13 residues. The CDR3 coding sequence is TGTGCCAGCAGTTTATGTGGGGTACATGAGGAGTTCTTC. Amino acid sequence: CASSLCGVHEEFF.

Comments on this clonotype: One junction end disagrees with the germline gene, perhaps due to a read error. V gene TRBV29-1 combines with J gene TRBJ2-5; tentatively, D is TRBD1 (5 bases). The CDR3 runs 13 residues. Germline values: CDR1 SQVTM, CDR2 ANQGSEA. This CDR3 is CSVEEQEMETQYF. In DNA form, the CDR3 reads TGCAGCGTTGAGGAACAGGAGATGGAGACCCAGTACTTT. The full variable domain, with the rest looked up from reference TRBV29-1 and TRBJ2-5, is SAVISQKPSRDICQRGTSLTIQCQVDSQVTMMFWYRQQPGQSLTLIATANQGSEATYESGFVIDKFPISRPNLTFSTLTVSNMSPEDSSIYLCSVEEQEMETQYFGPGTRLLVL.

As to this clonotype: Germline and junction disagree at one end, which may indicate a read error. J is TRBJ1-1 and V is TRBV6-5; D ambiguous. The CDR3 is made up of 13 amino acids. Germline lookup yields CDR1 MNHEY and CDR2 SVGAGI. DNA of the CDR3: TGTGTCAGCGGGAGCCTCGTTGCCCCTGAAGCTTTCTTT. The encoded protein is CVSGSLVAPEAFF.